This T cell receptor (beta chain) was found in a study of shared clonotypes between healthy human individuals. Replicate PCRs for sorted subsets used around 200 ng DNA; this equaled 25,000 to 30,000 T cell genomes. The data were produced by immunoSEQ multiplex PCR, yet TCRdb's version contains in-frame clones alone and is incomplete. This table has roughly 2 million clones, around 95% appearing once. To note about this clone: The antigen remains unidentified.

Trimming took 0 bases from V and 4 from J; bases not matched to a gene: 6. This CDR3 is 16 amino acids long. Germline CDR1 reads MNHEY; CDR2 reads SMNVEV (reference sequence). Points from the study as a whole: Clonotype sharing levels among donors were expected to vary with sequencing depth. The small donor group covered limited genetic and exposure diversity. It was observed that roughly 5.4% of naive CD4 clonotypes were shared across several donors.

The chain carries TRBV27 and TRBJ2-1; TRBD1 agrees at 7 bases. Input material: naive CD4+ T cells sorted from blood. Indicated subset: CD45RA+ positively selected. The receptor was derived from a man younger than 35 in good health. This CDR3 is CASSLSNRGLYNEQFF. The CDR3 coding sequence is TGTGCCAGCAGTTTATCGAACAGGGGCCTGTACAATGAGCAGTTCTTC.